Following are 31 T cell receptor beta chains from one sample sequenced in a study of breast tumors, draining lymph nodes, adjacent tissues. MiXCR was run by TCRdb on the multiplex PCR reads, yielding one entry per CDR3 protein. Of over 200,000 distinct CDR3 sequences detected, about a third appear once; the ten largest clones hold just over 1.4%. Axillary draining lymph nodes of breast cancer patients supplied the node samples. Sequenced: axillary lymph node tissue. The source is a female donor with breast cancer. Some clones in this sample may be carry-over from other donors' samples.

This clonotype was detected only a few times. This rearrangement joins TRBV6-2 or TRBV6-3 to TRBJ1-5; D possibly corresponds to TRBD1 (6 bases). Trimming pared 10 bases from V and 3 bases from J, leaving 16 bases between. CDR1 is MNHEY, CDR2 SVGEGT, per germline. The CDR3 totals 14 residues. The CDR3 loop reads CATKTRGANQPQHF. The CDR3 DNA is TGTGCCACTAAAACGAGGGGGGCCAATCAGCCCCAGCATTTT.

This clonotype occurred many times. The chain combines TRBV7-2 with TRBJ2-1; D might be TRBD2 (5 bases). Germline assignment: CDR1 SGHTA and CDR2 FQGNSA. V was clipped by 4 bases and J by 4 bases, with 17 bases between them. This CDR3 is 16 amino acids long. The CDR3 DNA reads as TGTGCCAGCAGCTCCCCGCCTGGAGGAAATTACAATGAGCAGTTCTTC. It yields the protein CASSSPPGGNYNEQFF.

This clonotype has at least ten counts. In nucleotides, the CDR3 is TGCGCCAGCAGCTTGGATGGAGACTACGAGCAGTACTTC. It translates to CASSLDGDYEQYF. The chain has TRBV5-1 and TRBJ2-7, with no clear D. In germline, CDR1 is SGHRS, CDR2 YFSETQ. This CDR3 spans 13 amino acids. Trimming removed 0 bases at V and 3 bases at J, with 7 bases between.

The table lists this clonotype with many counts. CDR3 sequence reads: CASRQPGLAGGEQFF. CDR3 bases: TGTGCCAGCAGGCAACCGGGACTAGCGGGAGGGGAGCAGTTCTTC. The gene calls are TRBV6-5 and TRBJ2-1; 16 bases are shared with TRBD2. The junction had 6 bases not matched to a gene; V was cut back by 6 bases and J by 10 bases. This CDR3 is 15 amino acids long. Germline V gene data show CDR1 as MNHEY and CDR2 as SVGAGI.

Worth noting for this clonotype: A much larger clone differs by one base, so this may be a read error. The chain is built from TRBV30 and TRBJ1-4; the match to TRBD1 covers 7 bases. Germline CDR1 and CDR2: GTSNPN and SVGIG (reference sequence). V lost 5 bases to trimming and J lost 8 bases; unmatched junction nucleotides: 8. This CDR3 contains 13 residues. In nucleotides, the CDR3 is TGTGCCTGGGGGTACAGGGGTTGGGAAAAACTGTTTTTT. Amino acids: CAWGYRGWEKLFF.

V and J are TRBV24-1 and TRBJ2-7; D is possibly TRBD1 (5 bases). Per the germline V gene, CDR1 is KGHDR and CDR2 is SFDVKD. The CDR3 is 13 amino acids. Trimming took 3 bases from V and 9 from J, leaving 14 bases between them. CDR3: CATSDHQGYGQYF. The CDR3 nucleotides are TGTGCCACCAGTGATCACCAGGGCTATGGGCAGTACTTC.

As concerns this clonotype: A junction end diverges from the germline sequence, so it may reflect a read error. V is TRBV2 and J is TRBJ2-2; D possibly corresponds to TRBD2 (7 bases). The CDR3 is 16 residues long. Germline assignment: CDR1 SNHLY and CDR2 FYNNEI. The CDR3 DNA sequence: TGTGCCAGCAGTGAGGGGGGGGCAGTGGGTACCGGGGAGCTGTTTTTC. This translates into CASSEGGAVGTGELFF.

This clonotype came up many times. The chain joins TRBV11-1 to TRBJ2-3; D uncertain. CDR1 is SGHAT and CDR2 is FQDESV in the germline V gene (reference sequence). V shed 3 bases and J shed 6 bases, with 10 bases lying between them. The CDR3 loop spans 13 amino acids. In DNA, the CDR3 is TGTGCCAGCAGCTTGGGTACTCGCGATACGCAGTATTTT. It is translated as CASSLGTRDTQYF.

The rearrangement joins TRBV2 to TRBJ1-4; 10 bases are a match to TRBD1. The V gene end was trimmed by 6 bases and the J gene end by 7 bases; junction bases not matched to a gene: 11. Germline-derived CDR1 and CDR2 are SNHLY and FYNNEI. CDR3 size: 16 residues. For the CDR3, the DNA is TGTGCCAGCAGCCTCCCGACAGGGGGCTCAGGTGAAAAACTGTTTTTT. Translated: CASSLPTGGSGEKLFF. The full variable domain, its missing parts supplied by reference TRBV2 and TRBJ1-4, is EPEVTQTPSHQVTQMGQEVILRCVPISNHLYFYWYRQILGQKVEFLVSFYNNEISEKSEIFDDQFSVERPDGSNFTLKIRSTKLEDSAMYFCASSLPTGGSGEKLFFGSGTQLSVL.

This clonotype was observed a handful of times. The J gene is TRBJ1-2, the V gene TRBV19; a weak D match, TRBD1 (5 bases). The germline CDR1 and CDR2 sequences are LNHDA and SQIVND (reference sequence). The CDR3 covers 14 residues. Trimming removed 2 bases from V and 4 bases from J, with 11 bases in between. The CDR3 loop is CASSINERGYGYTF. Here the CDR3 DNA reads TGTGCCAGTAGTATAAACGAGAGGGGCTATGGCTACACCTTC.

This clonotype came up many times. The chain has TRBV20-1 and TRBJ2-1; D is possibly TRBD2 (6 bases). CDR1 is DFQATT, CDR2 SNEGSKA, per germline (reference sequence). CDR3 size: 11 residues. V lost 2 bases, J lost 11 bases, and 10 bases lay in between. This CDR3 reads CSARSGGKQFF. Written as DNA, the CDR3 is TGCAGTGCTAGATCCGGGGGTAAGCAGTTCTTC.

This clonotype has more than one count but fewer than ten. A much bigger clone sits one base away, suggesting this may be a read error. This chain uses TRBV5-1 with TRBJ2-1; the D is unclear. CDR3 size: 13 residues. Looked up from germline, CDR1 is SGHRS and CDR2 is YFSETQ. This CDR3 reads CASSLVGNNDQFF. The CDR3 DNA sequence: TGCGCCAGCAGCTTGGTCGGCAACAATGACCAGTTCTTC.

This clonotype was seen repeatedly, ten times or more. The V call is TRBV18, the J call TRBJ1-4, with D unclear. V was trimmed by 4 bases and J by 5 bases, leaving 8 bases between them. Germline V lookup: CDR1 KGHSH, CDR2 LQKENI. This CDR3 contains 13 residues. CDR3 amino acids: CASSRGNNEKLFF. The CDR3 DNA reads TGTGCCAGCTCACGTGGGAACAATGAAAAACTGTTTTTT.

On this clonotype: A single base separates this from a much larger clone, so it may be a read error. The V gene is TRBV11-2, the J gene TRBJ2-3; D unclear. CDR3 length: 14 amino acids. Germline V gene data show CDR1 as SGHAT and CDR2 as FQNNGV. CDR3 amino acids: CASRAPVAVNTQCF. CDR3 nucleotide sequence: TGTGCCAGCAGGGCCCCGGTGGCCGTAAATACGCAGTGTTTT.

This clonotype has more than one count but fewer than ten. A much larger clone differs by one base, so this may be a read error. The CDR3 does not end in the conserved phenylalanine or tryptophan, so this is likely a read error. Here the CDR3 DNA reads TGTGCCAGTAGTATAAGTCTAGCGGGAGACTACAATGAGCAGTTCTCC. Its protein is CASSISLAGDYNEQFS. The chain links TRBV19 to TRBJ2-1, with TRBD2 matching over 10 bases. Germline V lookup: CDR1 LNHDA, CDR2 SQIVND (reference sequence). The junction had 4 bases not matched to a gene; V was cut back by 2 bases and J by 3 bases. The CDR3 runs to 16 residues.

This clonotype was observed many times. This chain connects TRBV7-2 to TRBJ2-7; D might be TRBD1 (5 bases). Trimming took 5 bases from V and 4 from J, leaving 24 bases between them. The CDR3 sequence is 17 residues long. Germline V CDR1 and CDR2: SGHTA, FQGNSA. CDR3 protein: CASSKQAASRVAYEQYF. CDR3 DNA sequence: TGTGCCAGCAGCAAACAAGCCGCCTCCAGGGTGGCTTACGAGCAGTACTTC.

The chain recombines TRBV19 with TRBJ2-3; 10 positions agree with TRBD1. Germline loops: CDR1 LNHDA, CDR2 SQIVND (reference sequence). This CDR3 has 14 amino acids. V lost 5 bases to trimming and J lost 4 bases; unmatched junction nucleotides: 3. The CDR3 reads CASSEGTGADTQYF. CDR3 in DNA: TGTGCCAGTAGTGAAGGGACAGGGGCAGATACGCAGTATTTT.

The chain is built from TRBV20-1 and TRBJ1-4, with TRBD1 as a possible D gene (5 bases). The V gene's germline CDR1 is DFQATT and CDR2 SNEGSKA (reference sequence). The CDR3 covers 14 residues. V was pared by 3 bases and J by 4 bases, with 12 bases between. The chain's CDR3 is CSASRPDINEKLFF. The CDR3 region has the DNA TGCAGTGCTAGCCGACCGGACATTAATGAAAAACTGTTTTTT.

The sample holds many counts of this clonotype. CDR3 sequence: CATSEATGGDNEQFF. CDR3 coding DNA: TGTGCCACCAGTGAGGCAACGGGAGGGGACAATGAGCAGTTCTTC. The chain has TRBV24-1 and TRBJ2-1; 8 positions match TRBD2. CDR1 KGHDR and CDR2 SFDVKD come from the germline V gene. There are 15 residues in the CDR3. The V segment lost 4 bases and the J segment 5 bases; nucleotides outside the gene matches: 6.

This clonotype was detected many times. The chain couples TRBV6-2 or TRBV6-3 to TRBJ1-2; D is undetermined. In germline, CDR1 is MNHEY, CDR2 SVGEGT. CDR3 size: 13 residues. Trimming shortened V by 2 bases and J by 6 bases, and 10 bases separated the two germline ends. The CDR3 sequence is CASSYTGADGYTF. The CDR3 DNA reads TGTGCCAGCAGTTACACGGGAGCTGATGGCTACACCTTC.

At least ten counts were recorded for this clonotype. The chain links TRBV10-3 to TRBJ1-5; D is unresolved. This CDR3 is 12 amino acids long. Germline V gene lookup returns CDR1 ENHRY and CDR2 SYGVKD. V lost 10 bases, J lost 4 bases, and 11 bases lay in between. The CDR3 spells CATGDANQPQHF. The CDR3 bases are TGTGCCACCGGCGACGCAAATCAGCCCCAGCATTTT.

This clonotype was seen at least ten times. The chain links TRBV5-1 to TRBJ2-3, with D unresolved. The CDR3 is 16 residues long. Germline-derived CDR1 and CDR2 are SGHRS and YFSETQ. Trimming shortened V by 2 bases and J by 0 bases, and 13 bases separated the two germline ends. The CDR3 coding sequence is TGCGCCAGCAGCTTCGGTCGCAGACCTAGCACAGATACGCAGTATTTT. Protein: CASSFGRRPSTDTQYF.

This clonotype turned up a few times. This sequence may be a read error, since a much larger clone differs from it by one base. The chain recombines TRBV20-1 with TRBJ2-7; a possible D gene is TRBD1 (6 bases). The CDR3 spans 15 residues. V lost 6 bases, J lost 6 bases, and 24 bases lay in between. CDR1 and CDR2 from the germline V gene are DFQATT and SNEGSKA (reference sequence). CDR3 DNA: TGCAGTGCCACCTTCTGGGACAAGAGGGCAGGCGAGCAGTACTTC. It translates to CSATFWDKRAGEQYF.

This clonotype was recorded many times. The V gene is TRBV20-1, the J gene TRBJ2-5; 7 bases are a match to TRBD1. CDR3 size: 14 residues. The germline gives CDR1 DFQATT, CDR2 SNEGSKA (reference sequence). The J segment lost 3 bases and the V segment lost 3 bases, leaving 7 bases of the junction unmatched. In nucleotides, the CDR3 is TGCAGTGCTAGGAGGGGACAGAGTAAAGAGACCCAGTACTTC. Residues: CSARRGQSKETQYF.

This clonotype was recorded many times. The chain uses TRBV11-3 and TRBJ1-2; no clear D gene. The CDR3 contains 19 residues. Germline loops: CDR1 SGHNT, CDR2 YENEEA. Trimming removed 2 bases at V and 2 bases at J, with 24 bases between. The DNA for the CDR3 is TGTGCCAGCAGCTTACCAACAGAGTCCTACTCCCGACTAAACTATGGCTACACCTTC. This sequence encodes CASSLPTESYSRLNYGYTF.

This clonotype showed up just a few times. V gene TRBV6-2 or TRBV6-3 combines with J gene TRBJ2-2; D gene ambiguous. In germline, CDR1 is MNHEY, CDR2 SVGEGT. This CDR3 comprises 14 residues. Trimming left V 4 bases short and J 3 bases short, with 9 bases between. CDR3 in amino acids: CASSSRLDTGELFF. The DNA of the CDR3 is TGTGCCAGCAGTTCCCGACTTGACACCGGGGAGCTGTTTTTT.

The rearrangement links TRBV20-1 to TRBJ1-2; weak D call: TRBD1 (6 bases). Germline V gives CDR1 DFQATT, CDR2 SNEGSKA (reference sequence). The CDR3 is 14 amino acids. The CDR3 DNA follows: TGCAGCGCTCCGGACAGTTTCCTCGACTATGGCTACACCTTC. This gives the protein CSAPDSFLDYGYTF.

This clonotype was recorded once. This chain links TRBV20-1 with TRBJ2-6; the D is unclear. The V and J ends lost 3 bases and 4 bases respectively, with 10 bases between them. The germline V gene has CDR1 DFQATT and CDR2 SNEGSKA (reference sequence). This CDR3 has 14 amino acids. The CDR3 DNA reads TGCAGTGCTAGTGGGCCGGCCGGGGCCAACGTCCTGACTTTC. Its protein product is CSASGPAGANVLTF.

This clonotype appeared many times. The chain joins TRBV19 to TRBJ2-6, with TRBD1 matching over 8 bases. V lost 5 bases to trimming and J lost 9 bases; unmatched junction nucleotides: 9. The CDR3 runs 15 residues. The germline gives CDR1 LNHDA, CDR2 SQIVND (reference sequence). The CDR3 reads CASSRTGTGINVLTF. CDR3 DNA sequence: TGTGCCAGTAGTCGCACCGGGACAGGTATCAACGTCCTGACTTTC.

This clonotype was detected only a few times. A read error is possible here, since a much larger clone lies one base away. CDR3 region: CASSPGTSAMAEQFF. Written as DNA, the CDR3 is TGTGCCAGCAGCCCCGGGACTAGCGCGATGGCTGAGCAGTTCTTC. V gene TRBV11-3 combines with J gene TRBJ2-1; 10 positions agree with TRBD2. The CDR3 spans 15 residues. Trimming cost V 5 bases and J 9 bases; bases outside gene matches: 10. The germline V gene has CDR1 SGHNT and CDR2 YENEEA.

This clonotype was seen many times. V usage is TRBV5-1 and J usage is TRBJ2-1; 7 positions match TRBD2. Germline lookup yields CDR1 SGHRS and CDR2 YFSETQ. This CDR3 is built from 15 residues. V shed 3 bases and J 4 bases; nucleotides not matched to a gene: 7. Here the CDR3 reads CASSWTRGGYNEQFF. In nucleotides, the CDR3 is TGCGCCAGCAGCTGGACTAGAGGTGGTTACAATGAGCAGTTCTTC.